Shown below are 31 T cell receptor beta chains from a single sample sequenced in a study of OX40 agonist ivuxolimab in advanced cancers. Profiled with immunoSEQ multiplex PCR; TCRdb holds only in-frame clones, not every one. The sample yields over 60,000 clones, about four fifths seen once. The sequencing used CD4+ or CD8+ T cells sorted from blood, collected in a trial of the OX40 agonist ivuxolimab. Receptors originate from an adult with an advanced solid tumor such as melanoma, head and neck, liver or kidney cancer.

The genes are TRBV7-7 and TRBJ2-5; a possible D gene is TRBD2 (6 bases). CDR1 and CDR2 (germline): SSHAT, FNYEAQ (reference sequence). This CDR3 contains 13 residues. Trimming left V 4 bases short and J 5 bases short, with 11 bases between. The CDR3 DNA follows: TGTGCCAGCAGCTCGGGGGTTGGTGAGACCCAGTACTTC. Translating it yields CASSSGVGETQYF.

The chain links TRBV9 to TRBJ2-3; 9 bases fit TRBD2. The length of the CDR3 is 15 residues. The germline V gene encodes CDR1 SGDLS and CDR2 YYNGEE. V gave up 4 bases and J gave up 2 bases; unmatched junction bases: 5. CDR3 sequence: CASSLRTSDTDTQYF. The CDR3 nucleotides are TGTGCCAGCAGCTTACGGACTAGCGACACAGATACGCAGTATTTT.

The rearrangement joins TRBV10-2 to TRBJ1-3; unclear D gene. The germline CDR1 and CDR2 sequences are WSHSY and SAAADI. CDR3 length equals 14 residues. The V end lost 2 bases, the J end lost 0 bases, and 5 bases lay between the germline ends. The CDR3 is CASSEGSSGNTIYF. As DNA, the CDR3 is TGCGCCAGCAGTGAGGGGAGCTCTGGAAACACCATATATTTT.

The chain links TRBV7-9 to TRBJ2-5; D unresolved. The V gene lost 1 base and the J gene lost 1 base, with 7 bases spanning the gap. Germline-derived CDR1 and CDR2 are SEHNR and FQNEAQ (reference sequence). CDR3 length: 14 residues. CDR3 sequence reads: CASSLGLLQETQYF. The CDR3 bases are TGTGCCAGCAGCTTAGGCCTCCTCCAAGAGACCCAGTACTTC.

The rearrangement links TRBV7-3 to TRBJ2-7; TRBD1 matches at 12 bases. CDR3 size: 14 residues. The trim removed 5 bases at V and 4 bases at J, leaving 3 bases unmatched. Germline V gene sequence: CDR1 SGHTA, CDR2 FQGTGA. CDR3 coding DNA: TGTGCCAGCAGCCGGGACAGGGGGCCGTACGAGCAGTACTTC. Its translation: CASSRDRGPYEQYF.

Only a few counts were recorded for this clone. The chain uses TRBV4-3 and TRBJ2-1; 10 bases are shared with TRBD2. The CDR3 runs to 17 residues. The trim removed 0 bases at V and 6 bases at J, leaving 8 bases unmatched. Per germline, CDR1 LGHNA and CDR2 YSLEER. The CDR3 region is CASSQEPAGGTLNEQFF. DNA for the CDR3: TGCGCCAGCAGCCAAGAGCCAGCGGGAGGGACCCTCAATGAGCAGTTCTTC.

This rearrangement joins TRBV7-9 to TRBJ1-3; no reliable D call. The CDR3 spans 15 residues. Trimming stripped 5 bases from V and 0 bases from J, with 11 bases between. Germline V CDR1 and CDR2: SEHNR, FQNEAQ (reference sequence). CDR3 amino acids: CASSPLRSSGNTIYF. In DNA form, the CDR3 reads TGTGCCAGCAGCCCCCTACGTTCCTCTGGAAACACCATATATTTT.

This clone came up once. The chain uses TRBV28 and TRBJ2-3; 9 nucleotides match TRBD2. The CDR3 contains 18 residues. From germline, CDR1 is MDHEN and CDR2 SYDVKM. The junction had 13 bases not matched to a gene; V was cut back by 5 bases and J by 1 base. In nucleotides, the CDR3 is TGTGCCAGCAGTCCCTGGGTTTTCGAGCGGGGGGGCACAGATACGCAGTATTTT. This encodes CASSPWVFERGGTDTQYF.

The V and J genes are TRBV9 and TRBJ1-1; no reliable D call. V was trimmed by 0 bases and J by 1 base, leaving 4 bases between them. Per the germline V gene, CDR1 is SGDLS and CDR2 is YYNGEE. The CDR3 has 13 amino acids. The CDR3 DNA is TGTGCCAGCAGCGTAGATTGGAACACTGAAGCTTTCTTT. It encodes CASSVDWNTEAFF.

The V call is TRBV5-1, the J call TRBJ2-3; D possibly corresponds to TRBD1 (6 bases). Trimming stripped 4 bases from V and 0 bases from J, with 12 bases between. CDR1 and CDR2 from the germline V gene are SGHRS and YFSETQ. The CDR3 consists of 15 residues. CDR3 residues: CASSRDTSSTDTQYF. Here the CDR3 DNA reads TGCGCCAGCAGCCGGGACACGTCTAGCACAGATACGCAGTATTTT.

The gene calls are TRBV18 and TRBJ2-7; D gene unclear. The germline CDR1 and CDR2 sequences are KGHSH and LQKENI. V was shortened by 3 bases and J by 5 bases, with 11 bases between the two germline ends. This CDR3 has 13 amino acids. The CDR3 spells CASSPRRSDEQYV. The CDR3 bases are TGTGCCAGCTCACCTAGACGCAGCGACGAGCAGTACGTC.

This chain joins TRBV28 and TRBJ2-2; no firm D call. V lost 8 bases and J lost 0, with 13 bases in between. Germline values: CDR1 MDHEN, CDR2 SYDVKM. This CDR3 contains 15 residues. In DNA, the CDR3 is TGTGCCAGCCTACCGGGCAGAGCGAACACCGGGGAGCTGTTTTTT. Protein: CASLPGRANTGELFF.

The chain joins TRBV7-2 to TRBJ1-2; possibly TRBD1 for D (5 bases). Germline values: CDR1 SGHTA, CDR2 FQGNSA. With 5 bases removed from V and 5 bases from J, the gap between germline ends came to 27 bases. There are 18 residues in the CDR3. This chain's CDR3 is CASSPGGGGSYLKYGYTF. The DNA for the CDR3 is TGTGCCAGCAGCCCCGGGGGGGGAGGGAGCTACCTAAAATATGGCTACACCTTC.

The chain links TRBV21-1 to TRBJ2-7; TRBD1, as called in the table, went unchecked against the DNA. TRBV21-1 is reported as a pseudogene. The CDR3 has 17 residues. The chain's CDR3 is CASSKLASGDRDYEQYV. The CDR3 nucleotides are TGTGCCAGCAGCAAGCTGGCTAGTGGGGACAGGGACTACGAGCAGTACGTC.

This sequence joins TRBV15 and TRBJ1-1, with D uncertain. This CDR3 is built from 10 residues. The germline V gene encodes CDR1 LNHNV and CDR2 YYDKDF (reference sequence). The V end lost 2 bases, the J end lost 5 bases, and 0 bases lay between the germline ends. In nucleotides, the CDR3 is TGTGCCACCAGCAGAACTGAAGCTTTCTTT. As protein: CATSRTEAFF.

J is TRBJ1-6 and V is TRBV7-8; no definite D call. The CDR3 loop spans 14 amino acids. Trimming pared 1 base from V and 8 bases from J, leaving 9 bases between. Germline CDR1 reads SGHVS; CDR2 reads FQNEAQ. CDR3 sequence: CASSLEGYDSPLHF. As DNA, the CDR3 is TGTGCCAGCAGCTTAGAGGGATATGATTCACCCCTCCACTTT.

This clone was seen more than once but under ten times. The chain employs TRBV15 and TRBJ2-1; TRBD2 matches 7 bases. This CDR3 has 16 amino acids. Looked up from germline, CDR1 is LNHNV and CDR2 is YYDKDF (reference sequence). V dropped 0 bases and J dropped 7; count of bases not matched to a gene: 9. Here the CDR3 DNA reads TGTGCCACCAGCAGAGATGGTAGCGGGTCCTTGAATGAGCAGTTCTTC. Amino acids: CATSRDGSGSLNEQFF. The full variable domain, completed using reference TRBV15 and TRBJ2-1, is DAMVIQNPRYQVTQFGKPVTLSCSQTLNHNVMYWYQQKSSQAPKLLFHYYDKDFNNEADTPDNFQSRRPNTSFCFLDIRSPGLGDTAMYLCATSRDGSGSLNEQFFGPGTRLTVL.

The rearrangement joins TRBV28 to TRBJ2-1; 7 bases are a match to TRBD1. The CDR3 consists of 15 residues. Germline lookup yields CDR1 MDHEN and CDR2 SYDVKM. Trimming at V came to 5 bases and at J to 4 bases, leaving 8 bases not matched to a gene. This CDR3 reads CASSEDRVTYNEQFF. The DNA for the CDR3 is TGTGCCAGCAGTGAAGACAGGGTGACGTACAATGAGCAGTTCTTC.

V gene TRBV5-4 combines with J gene TRBJ1-2; a possible D gene is TRBD1 (6 bases). Trimming pared 4 bases from V and 0 bases from J, leaving 16 bases between. Germline values: CDR1 SGHNT, CDR2 YYREEE (reference sequence). This CDR3 has 16 residues. Here the CDR3 DNA reads TGTGCCAGCAGCACCCCCGGGACAAGCACTAACTATGGCTACACCTTC. As protein: CASSTPGTSTNYGYTF.

V and J are TRBV4-2 and TRBJ2-6; 10 positions match TRBD1. The V gene's germline CDR1 is LGHNA and CDR2 YNFKEQ. There are 21 residues in the CDR3. The V gene end was trimmed by 0 bases and the J gene end by 0 bases; junction bases not matched to a gene: 11. The CDR3 here is CASSQDAGTGATFSGANVLTF. CDR3 sequence (DNA): TGTGCCAGCAGCCAAGATGCAGGGACAGGGGCCACCTTCTCTGGGGCCAACGTCCTGACTTTC.

This clone was seen just once. The CDR3 DNA reads as TGTGCCAGCAGTTACGGGTCAGGGTTGGCAGATACGCAGTATTTT. Its protein is CASSYGSGLADTQYF. The V call is TRBV6-5, the J call TRBJ2-3, with D perhaps TRBD1 (5 bases). This CDR3 region has 15 residues. Germline CDR1 reads MNHEY; CDR2 reads SVGAGI. Trimming stripped 2 bases from V and 4 bases from J, with 13 bases between.

The DNA for the CDR3 is TGTGCCAGCAGCCAGCATTCTAGCGGGATTAGGTGGACAGATACGCAGTATTTT. Translating it yields CASSQHSSGIRWTDTQYF. The rearrangement links TRBV16 to TRBJ2-3; 9 nucleotides line up with TRBD2. Germline values: CDR1 KGHSY, CDR2 FQNENV. There are 18 residues in the CDR3. V was clipped by 3 bases and J by 3 bases; unmatched bases: 13.

The chain has TRBV30 and TRBJ1-2, with 10 bases identical to TRBD1. The CDR3 covers 15 residues. Per the germline V gene, CDR1 is GTSNPN and CDR2 is SVGIG (reference sequence). The J segment lost 3 bases and the V segment lost 3 bases, leaving 7 bases of the junction unmatched. Here the CDR3 DNA reads TGTGCCTGGAGGAACTTCGGGACAGGGGACTATGGCTACACCTTC. Protein: CAWRNFGTGDYGYTF. Full variable domain (rest looked up from reference TRBV30 and TRBJ1-2): SQTIHQWPATLVQPVGSPLSLECTVEGTSNPNLYWYRQAAGRGLQLLFYSVGIGQISSEVPQNLSASRPQDRQFILSSKKLLLSDSGFYLCAWRNFGTGDYGYTFGSGTRLTVV.

The chain employs TRBV2 and TRBJ1-2; D call uncertain. V was clipped by 2 bases and J by 0 bases, with 7 bases between them. Per germline, CDR1 SNHLY and CDR2 FYNNEI. The CDR3 is made up of 14 amino acids. DNA of the CDR3: TGTGCCAGCAGTGAACAGTTCCCTAACTATGGCTACACCTTC. Translating it yields CASSEQFPNYGYTF.

The chain has TRBV30 and TRBJ2-7, with 7 bases that match TRBD2. The CDR3 covers 13 residues. Looked up from germline, CDR1 is GTSNPN and CDR2 is SVGIG (reference sequence). Trimming removed 4 bases from V and 2 bases from J; junction bases left unmatched: 5. This chain's CDR3 is CAWTAGAAYEQYF. For the CDR3, the DNA is TGTGCCTGGACGGCGGGAGCGGCCTACGAGCAGTACTTC.

J is TRBJ2-7 and V is TRBV27; D is ambiguous. V was pared by 5 bases and J by 4 bases, with 3 bases between. Per the germline V gene, CDR1 is MNHEY and CDR2 is SMNVEV (reference sequence). This CDR3 has 10 amino acids. CDR3 DNA sequence: TGTGCCAGCAGTAATTACGAGCAGTACGTC. It specifies CASSNYEQYV.

The rearrangement uses TRBV10-3 and TRBJ2-7; 9 bases agree with TRBD1. The trim removed 10 bases at V and 4 bases at J, leaving 5 bases unmatched. Per germline, CDR1 ENHRY and CDR2 SYGVKD. The CDR3 runs 12 residues. In DNA, the CDR3 is TGTGCCACCAAGGGACAGGGATACGAGCAGTACTTC. This encodes CATKGQGYEQYF.

The chain combines TRBV6-5 with TRBJ2-1; the D is unclear. The CDR3 covers 13 residues. Between the trimmed V and J ends, which lost 0 bases and 8 bases, there was a span of 8 bases. Germline V gene lookup returns CDR1 MNHEY and CDR2 SVGAGI. The CDR3: CASSYSSADEQFF. The CDR3 bases are TGTGCCAGCAGTTACTCGAGTGCGGATGAGCAGTTCTTC.

V and J are TRBV19 and TRBJ2-3; 8 bases map to TRBD1. The J segment lost 1 base and the V segment lost 6 bases, leaving 9 bases of the junction unmatched. This CDR3 is built from 16 residues. Germline V gives CDR1 LNHDA, CDR2 SQIVND (reference sequence). The CDR3 bases are TGTGCCAGTAGCCGACAGGGGAACGCGGGCACAGATACGCAGTATTTT. It encodes CASSRQGNAGTDTQYF.

The count of this clone is one. The gene calls are TRBV19 and TRBJ1-2; D gene unclear. Germline CDR1 reads LNHDA; CDR2 reads SQIVND (reference sequence). The CDR3 has 14 residues. Trimming removed 6 bases at V and 6 bases at J, with 17 bases between. Here the CDR3 DNA reads TGTGCCAGTAGCCGCCTAAGGACCTCGGATGGCTACACCTTC. Protein sequence: CASSRLRTSDGYTF.

V is TRBV6-6 and J is TRBJ2-7, with 8 bases identical to TRBD1. With V trimmed by 7 bases and J by 0 bases, 5 bases remained unmatched. The CDR3 contains 14 residues. Germline-derived CDR1 and CDR2 are MNHNY and SVGAGI (reference sequence). Written as DNA, the CDR3 is TGTGCCAGCACCCCAGGGGGCGCCTCCTACGAGCAGTACTTC. Its protein is CASTPGGASYEQYF.